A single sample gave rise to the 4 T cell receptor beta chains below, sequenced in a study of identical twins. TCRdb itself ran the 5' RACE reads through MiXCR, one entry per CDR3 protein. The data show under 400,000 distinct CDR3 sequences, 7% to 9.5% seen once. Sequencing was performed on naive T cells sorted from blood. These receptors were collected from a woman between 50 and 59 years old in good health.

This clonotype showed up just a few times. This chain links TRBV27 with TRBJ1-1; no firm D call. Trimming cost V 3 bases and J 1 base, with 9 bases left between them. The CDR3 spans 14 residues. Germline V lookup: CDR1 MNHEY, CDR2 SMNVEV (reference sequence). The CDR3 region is CASSFRQKNTEAFF. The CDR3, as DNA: TGTGCCAGCAGTTTTAGACAAAAGAACACTGAAGCTTTCTTT.

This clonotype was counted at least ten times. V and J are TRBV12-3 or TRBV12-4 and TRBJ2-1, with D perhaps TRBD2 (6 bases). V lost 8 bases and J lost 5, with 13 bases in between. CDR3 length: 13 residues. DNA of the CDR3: TGTGCCAGCTCGGAGGGCCAGAACAATGAGCAGTTCTTC. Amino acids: CASSEGQNNEQFF.

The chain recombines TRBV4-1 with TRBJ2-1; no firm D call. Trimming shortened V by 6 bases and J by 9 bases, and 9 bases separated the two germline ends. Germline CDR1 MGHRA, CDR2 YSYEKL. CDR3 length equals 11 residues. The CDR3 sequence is CASRSLSEQFF. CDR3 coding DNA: TGCGCCAGCAGATCCCTGAGTGAGCAGTTCTTC.

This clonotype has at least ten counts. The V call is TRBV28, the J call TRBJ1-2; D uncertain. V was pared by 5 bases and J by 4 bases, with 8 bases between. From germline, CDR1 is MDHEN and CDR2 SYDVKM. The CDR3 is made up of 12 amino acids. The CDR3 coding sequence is TGTGCCAGCAGTGCCTTTCGCTATGGCTACACCTTC. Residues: CASSAFRYGYTF.